The 29 T cell receptor beta chains listed next were all sequenced from one sample in a study of beta chain features in type 1 diabetes. General observations from the study: In all four CD4+ subsets, TCRB CDR3 length was significantly, moderately reduced in type 1 diabetes.

Which antigens these TCRs recognize remains unknown. Expressed TCRB transcripts were sequenced, since all the RNA that had been isolated was reverse transcribed. Assay: immunoSEQ multiplex PCR; the TCRdb copy retains only in-frame clones and omits some. The sample yields 160,000 or so clones, roughly 10% seen once. Specimen: central memory CD4+ T cells from blood. The receptors were gathered from a woman in her 30s with type 1 diabetes.

This clone has only a few counts. This chain joins TRBV30 and TRBJ1-4; TRBD1 aligns across 8 bases. CDR3 size: 18 residues. Germline V lookup: CDR1 GTSNPN, CDR2 SVGIG (reference sequence). The V and J ends lost 5 bases and 0 bases, in that order; junction bases with no gene match: 14. This CDR3 is CAWCPSATGVSTNEKLFF. The CDR3 DNA is TGTGCCTGGTGTCCCTCCGCGACAGGGGTTTCAACTAATGAAAAACTGTTTTTT.

The chain combines TRBV5-1 with TRBJ2-2; 7 bases align to TRBD1. With 2 bases clipped from V and 3 bases from J, the junction kept 1 base outside the gene matches. CDR3 size: 14 residues. Germline CDR1 is SGHRS and CDR2 is YFSETQ. CDR3 region: CASSLGTDTGELFF. CDR3 coding DNA: TGCGCCAGCAGCTTAGGGACAGACACCGGGGAGCTGTTTTTT.

In this sample, this clone turned up a few times. The gene calls are TRBV18 and TRBJ1-2; a weak D match, TRBD1 (5 bases). CDR3 length: 15 residues. Deletions cut 2 bases from V and 4 bases from J, with 14 bases between. Germline values: CDR1 KGHSH, CDR2 LQKENI. CDR3 DNA sequence: TGTGCCAGCTCACCAAATCAGGGTTCCAGCTATGGCTACACCTTC. Translation gives CASSPNQGSSYGYTF. Full variable domain (missing parts from reference TRBV18 and TRBJ1-2): NAGVMQNPRHLVRRRGQEARLRCSPMKGHSHVYWYRQLPEEGLKFMVYLQKENIIDESGMPKERFSAEFPKEGPSILRIQQVVRGDSAAYFCASSPNQGSSYGYTFGSGTRLTVV.

The rearrangement links TRBV18 to TRBJ2-7; TRBD1 aligns across 7 bases. The CDR3 spans 15 residues. From germline, CDR1 is KGHSH and CDR2 LQKENI. Trimming removed 4 bases from V and 1 base from J; junction bases left unmatched: 7. DNA for the CDR3: TGTGCCAGCTCACGAACAGGGGCTGGGTCCTACGAGCAGTACTTC. The encoded protein is CASSRTGAGSYEQYF. Filled out from reference TRBV18 and TRBJ2-7, the complete variable domain reads NAGVMQNPRHLVRRRGQEARLRCSPMKGHSHVYWYRQLPEEGLKFMVYLQKENIIDESGMPKERFSAEFPKEGPSILRIQQVVRGDSAAYFCASSRTGAGSYEQYFGPGTRLTVT.

The chain combines TRBV4-2 with TRBJ1-4; maybe TRBD1 (5 bases). The CDR3 is 16 residues long. Germline CDR1 reads LGHNA; CDR2 reads YNFKEQ. Trimming removed 4 bases at V and 8 bases at J, with 20 bases between. The CDR3 nucleotides read TGTGCCAGCAGCCCCGGGGACTCCCGGACGGGGGAAAAACTGTTTTTT. Translated, it gives CASSPGDSRTGEKLFF.

The V and J genes are TRBV7-3 and TRBJ2-7, with a possible D match to TRBD2 (6 bases). The CDR3 has 15 amino acids. Germline assignment: CDR1 SGHTA and CDR2 FQGTGA. The V and J ends lost 5 bases and 5 bases respectively, with 19 bases between them. The CDR3 sequence is CASSPRRGLPNEQYF. The CDR3 DNA reads TGTGCCAGCAGCCCAAGACGGGGACTCCCCAACGAGCAGTACTTC.

The chain recombines TRBV9 with TRBJ2-1, with 11 bases that match TRBD2. Germline V gene data show CDR1 as SGDLS and CDR2 as YYNGEE. With 2 bases clipped from V and 5 bases from J, the junction kept 3 bases outside the gene matches. The CDR3 spans 15 residues. The CDR3: CASSVSGLADNEQFF. As DNA, the CDR3 is TGTGCCAGCAGCGTTTCGGGACTAGCGGACAATGAGCAGTTCTTC.

This clone has just a few counts. The rearrangement uses TRBV11-2 and TRBJ2-1; 10 bases match TRBD2. CDR1 is SGHAT, CDR2 FQNNGV, per germline. This CDR3 contains 13 residues. V shed 5 bases, J shed 7 bases, and the junction held 2 bases outside the gene matches. As DNA, the CDR3 is TGTGCCAGCAGCCAGGGACTAGCGAATGAGCAGTTCTTC. Translated: CASSQGLANEQFF.

This clone was seen only a few times. The chain combines TRBV7-2 with TRBJ2-7, with D possibly TRBD1 on 5 matching bases. The CDR3 loop spans 16 amino acids. Germline V lookup: CDR1 SGHTA, CDR2 FQGNSA. Trimming shortened V by 0 bases and J by 0 bases, and 12 bases separated the two germline ends. Here the CDR3 reads CASSLALPGLSYEQYF. The DNA of the CDR3 is TGTGCCAGCAGCTTAGCATTGCCAGGGCTCTCCTACGAGCAGTACTTC.

This sequence joins TRBV29-1 and TRBJ2-5; 7 bases align to TRBD1. The J call may be faulty, since TRBJ2-7 better matches the DNA end. CDR1 SQVTM and CDR2 ANQGSEA come from the germline V gene. The CDR3 sequence is 16 residues long. CDR3 bases: TGCAGCGTTGCCCTTGACAGGGTCGGATTGGGGTACGAGCAGTACTTC. Translated, it gives CSVALDRVGLGYEQYF.

This clone has only one observation. V usage is TRBV19 and J usage is TRBJ1-2; TRBD1 might be the D (6 bases). Trimming shortened V by 2 bases and J by 3 bases, and 10 bases separated the two germline ends. Germline V gene lookup returns CDR1 LNHDA and CDR2 SQIVND (reference sequence). This CDR3 has 14 residues. The CDR3 spells CASSITRTDYGYTF. CDR3 sequence (DNA): TGTGCCAGTAGTATAACGCGGACAGACTATGGCTACACCTTC.

This clone was picked up a small number of times. The chain employs TRBV5-1 and TRBJ1-1, with TRBD1 matching 8 bases. With V trimmed by 0 bases and J by 2 bases, 6 bases remained unmatched. This CDR3 has 16 residues. Per germline, CDR1 SGHRS and CDR2 YFSETQ. CDR3 in DNA: TGCGCCAGCAGCTTGGATAGGACAGGGTTAAACACTGAAGCTTTCTTT. Its protein product is CASSLDRTGLNTEAFF.

This clone was recorded a few times. V and J are TRBV7-9 and TRBJ2-5; possible D gene TRBD1, 6 bases. The CDR3 sequence is 18 residues long. Germline V CDR1 and CDR2: SEHNR, FQNEAQ (reference sequence). V was cut by 4 bases and J by 2 bases, with 23 bases left in between. CDR3 residues: CASSSARDISNLQETQYF. The CDR3 DNA sequence: TGTGCCAGCAGCTCAGCCCGGGACATATCCAATTTGCAAGAGACCCAGTACTTC.

This chain links TRBV30 with TRBJ1-1, with D unresolved. Germline values: CDR1 GTSNPN, CDR2 SVGIG (reference sequence). Trimming stripped 3 bases from V and 1 base from J, with 15 bases between. The CDR3 is 15 amino acids. The CDR3 nucleotides read TGTGCCTGGAGCCTCGCCAGAAGCGGGAACACTGAAGCTTTCTTT. Protein: CAWSLARSGNTEAFF.

The chain employs TRBV29-1 and TRBJ1-1; 7 positions agree with TRBD1. The CDR3 totals 14 residues. Germline values: CDR1 SQVTM, CDR2 ANQGSEA. The ends lost 5 bases at V and 1 base at J; junction bases unmatched: 7. CDR3 in DNA: TGCAGCGTTCCCCGGGACAGCCGGAACACTGAAGCTTTCTTT. Translation gives CSVPRDSRNTEAFF.

This clone was detected a few times. The chain joins TRBV20-1 to TRBJ2-5; D remains ambiguous. Germline CDR1 DFQATT, CDR2 SNEGSKA (reference sequence). Trimming removed 8 bases at V and 5 bases at J, with 12 bases between. This CDR3 has 11 residues. This CDR3 is CSPRFAETQYF. The CDR3 region has the DNA TGCAGTCCGAGGTTCGCGGAGACCCAGTACTTC.

The V and J genes are TRBV19 and TRBJ2-7, with 7 bases identical to TRBD1. This CDR3 contains 13 residues. The junction had 9 bases not matched to a gene; V was cut back by 10 bases and J by 3 bases. The germline V gene has CDR1 LNHDA and CDR2 SQIVND (reference sequence). The CDR3 is CATRRGKYYEQYF. The CDR3 DNA reads TGTGCCACCCGCAGGGGGAAGTACTACGAGCAGTACTTC. Using reference TRBV19 and TRBJ2-7 for the parts outside the CDR3, the full variable domain is DGGITQSPKYLFRKEGQNVTLSCEQNLNHDAMYWYRQDPGQGLRLIYYSQIVNDFQKGDIAEGYSVSREKKESFPLTVTSAQKNPTAFYLCATRRGKYYEQYFGPGTRLTVT.

In DNA form, the CDR3 reads TGCGCCAGCAGCCAAGAGGGAGGCGGGAGATCCACAGATACGCAGTATTTT. Translation: CASSQEGGGRSTDTQYF. The chain uses TRBV4-1 and TRBJ2-3; 7 nucleotides line up with TRBD2. The V gene's germline CDR1 is MGHRA and CDR2 YSYEKL. The ends lost 0 bases at V and 2 bases at J; junction bases unmatched: 8. The CDR3 totals 17 residues.

This clone was seen only a few times. V and J are TRBV7-9 and TRBJ2-7; tentatively, D is TRBD2 (6 bases). CDR3 length equals 14 residues. Between the trimmed V and J ends, which lost 5 bases and 4 bases, there was a span of 15 bases. CDR1 is SEHNR and CDR2 is FQNEAQ in the germline V gene (reference sequence). CDR3 sequence: CASSPRLEPYEQYF. The CDR3 DNA follows: TGTGCCAGCAGCCCGCGACTAGAACCGTACGAGCAGTACTTC.

The CDR3 DNA reads as TGTGCCAGCAGCCTCATTAGCGGGAGGGTCAATGAGCAGTTCTTC. Residues: CASSLISGRVNEQFF. This chain uses TRBV7-8 with TRBJ2-1; TRBD2 matches at 11 bases. With V trimmed by 5 bases and J by 6 bases, 6 bases remained unmatched. CDR1 and CDR2 from the germline V gene are SGHVS and FQNEAQ. The CDR3 is made up of 15 amino acids.

V usage is TRBV19 and J usage is TRBJ2-3; 9 positions agree with TRBD2. The V gene end was trimmed by 5 bases and the J gene end by 3 bases; junction bases not matched to a gene: 9. The CDR3 covers 16 residues. The germline CDR1 and CDR2 sequences are LNHDA and SQIVND (reference sequence). The DNA of the CDR3 is TGTGCCAGTAGTCCCGGCGGGAGGGCCCTGACAGATACGCAGTATTTT. Its translation: CASSPGGRALTDTQYF.

V gene TRBV5-1 combines with J gene TRBJ2-5; 7 nucleotides agree with TRBD2. The J segment lost 2 bases and the V segment lost 2 bases, leaving 6 bases of the junction unmatched. The germline CDR1 and CDR2 sequences are SGHRS and YFSETQ. The CDR3 covers 15 residues. DNA of the CDR3: TGCGCCAGCAGCTTCTCAGCGGGGAAACAAGAGACCCAGTACTTC. Translating gives CASSFSAGKQETQYF.

The V gene is TRBV2, the J gene TRBJ1-2; D gene ambiguous. V was shortened by 6 bases and J by 0 bases, with 8 bases between the two germline ends. CDR1 and CDR2 from the germline V gene are SNHLY and FYNNEI. The CDR3 runs to 13 residues. CDR3 in DNA: TGTGCCAGCAGGTCTCCTACTAACTATGGCTACACCTTC. It encodes CASRSPTNYGYTF. Variable domain in full (rest from reference TRBV2 and TRBJ1-2): EPEVTQTPSHQVTQMGQEVILRCVPISNHLYFYWYRQILGQKVEFLVSFYNNEISEKSEIFDDQFSVERPDGSNFTLKIRSTKLEDSAMYFCASRSPTNYGYTFGSGTRLTVV.

This rearrangement joins TRBV5-4 to TRBJ2-3; 11 bases align to TRBD2. CDR1 is SGHNT and CDR2 is YYREEE in the germline V gene (reference sequence). This CDR3 is 15 amino acids long. The ends lost 4 bases at V and 6 bases at J; junction bases unmatched: 7. CDR3 loop: CASSMGLAEMDTQYF. Written as DNA, the CDR3 is TGTGCCAGCAGCATGGGACTAGCGGAAATGGATACGCAGTATTTT.

This clone was found a few times. The chain uses TRBV30 and TRBJ1-1; 9 positions agree with TRBD1. Germline V gene data show CDR1 as GTSNPN and CDR2 as SVGIG (reference sequence). This CDR3 is 12 amino acids long. The J segment lost 10 bases and the V segment lost 6 bases, leaving 9 bases of the junction unmatched. CDR3 loop: CACRDRVGGAFF. The CDR3 nucleotides read TGTGCCTGTCGGGACAGGGTCGGCGGAGCTTTCTTT.

Only a few counts were recorded for this clone. The chain is built from TRBV5-1 and TRBJ2-1, with D possibly TRBD1 on 8 matching bases. The V gene's germline CDR1 is SGHRS and CDR2 YFSETQ. Between the trimmed V and J ends, which lost 0 bases and 2 bases, there was a span of 15 bases. The CDR3 spans 17 residues. The CDR3 loop reads CASSLGGGTGTYNEQFF. CDR3 DNA sequence: TGCGCCAGCAGCTTGGGGGGAGGGACAGGCACCTACAATGAGCAGTTCTTC.

This rearrangement joins TRBV6-1 to TRBJ2-5; tentatively, D is TRBD1 (5 bases). CDR1 MNHNS and CDR2 SASEGT come from the germline V gene. V was cut by 7 bases and J by 0 bases, with 6 bases left in between. CDR3 length: 12 amino acids. CDR3 coding DNA: TGTGCCAGCAACAGGTACCAAGAGACCCAGTACTTC. Its translation is CASNRYQETQYF.

The gene calls are TRBV28 and TRBJ2-5; TRBD1 aligns across 7 bases. The CDR3 loop spans 14 amino acids. V shed 10 bases, J shed 2 bases, and the junction held 10 bases outside the gene matches. Germline lookup yields CDR1 MDHEN and CDR2 SYDVKM. The chain's CDR3 is CATYAQTGQETQYF. CDR3 nucleotide sequence: TGTGCCACCTACGCCCAGACAGGGCAAGAGACCCAGTACTTC.

The chain uses TRBV7-2 and TRBJ2-5; TRBD2 matches at 8 bases. Trimming removed 2 bases from V and 1 base from J; junction bases left unmatched: 6. CDR1 is SGHTA and CDR2 is FQGNSA in the germline V gene. The CDR3 consists of 16 residues. The CDR3 nucleotides read TGTGCCAGCAGCTTATTTCCAGCGGGAGTCCAAGAGACCCAGTACTTC. Translating it yields CASSLFPAGVQETQYF.